This T cell receptor (beta chain) was found in a study of T cells after yellow fever vaccination. Regarding the study as a whole: Reappearance after the booster was observed for most primary-vaccination clones (around 95% CD4, roughly 90% CD8).

This clonotype was seen at least ten times. The antigen is unknown. For TCR, cDNA came from 5'RACE template switching, which added a universal primer site and UMIs. MiXCR, run by TCRdb on the 5' RACE reads, gives a single entry per CDR3 protein. The repertoire holds 250,000 to 400,000 distinct CDR3 sequences, with approximately 4.3% as singletons. CDR3 size: 15 residues. Germline V CDR1 and CDR2: SGHRS, YFSETQ. Trimming took off 1 base at V and 3 bases at J, with 10 bases between the two ends. Sequenced here: PBMCs, sampled 15 days after the yellow fever booster vaccination. This chain connects TRBV5-1 to TRBJ1-4; unclear D gene. This TCR came from a man aged 18 to 30 who received the YFV17D yellow fever vaccine. CDR3 amino acids: CASSLLAASNEKLFF. CDR3 nucleotides: TGCGCCAGCAGCTTGTTGGCAGCCTCTAATGAAAAACTGTTTTTT.